The 28 T cell receptor beta chains presented below share a single source sample, sequenced in a study of PD-1 blockade in classical Hodgkin lymphoma. Patients all relapsed after autologous stem cell transplantation, and there was variation in brentuximab vedotin exposure. Some clones are missing from TCRdb's copy, which holds only in-frame ones; the method was immunoSEQ multiplex PCR. The table has 70,000 or so clones, under 95% seen once. Source: peripheral blood mononuclear cells (PBMCs), taken at baseline. Receptor source: a human donor with classical Hodgkin lymphoma.

The sample holds one count of this clone. The chain recombines TRBV27 with TRBJ2-7; TRBD1 might be the D (5 bases). The CDR3 runs to 15 residues. Germline V lookup: CDR1 MNHEY, CDR2 SMNVEV (reference sequence). Trimming left V 3 bases short and J 2 bases short, with 14 bases between. The CDR3, as DNA: TGTGCCAGCAGTTTGGTCTCGACAGCCACCTACGAGCAGTACTTC. Its translation: CASSLVSTATYEQYF.

This chain links TRBV9 with TRBJ2-2; the match to TRBD1 covers 7 bases. With 3 bases clipped from V and 0 bases from J, the junction kept 8 bases outside the gene matches. Germline V gene lookup returns CDR1 SGDLS and CDR2 YYNGEE. The CDR3 is 17 amino acids. CDR3 in DNA: TGTGCCAGCAGCGCCCCCCGGGACAGCACGAACACCGGGGAGCTGTTTTTT. Its protein is CASSAPRDSTNTGELFF.

The V call is TRBV5-6, the J call TRBJ1-2, with TRBD1 matching over 8 bases. CDR3 length: 14 residues. The V gene end was trimmed by 2 bases and the J gene end by 7 bases; junction bases not matched to a gene: 7. Germline loops: CDR1 SGHDT, CDR2 YYEEEE. CDR3 loop: CASSFKDRVGGYTF. The CDR3, as DNA: TGTGCCAGCAGCTTTAAGGACAGGGTAGGTGGCTACACCTTC. Looking up the rest from reference TRBV5-6 and TRBJ1-2 gives the full variable domain: DAGVTQSPTHLIKTRGQQVTLRCSPKSGHDTVSWYQQALGQGPQFIFQYYEEEERQRGNFPDRFSGHQFPNYSSELNVNALLLGDSALYLCASSFKDRVGGYTFGSGTRLTVV.

The CDR3 protein is CASSSQAGGYEQYF. The CDR3, as DNA: TGTGCCAGCAGCTCCCAAGCGGGTGGCTACGAGCAGTACTTC. The V gene is TRBV7-3, the J gene TRBJ2-7; TRBD2 might be the D (6 bases). The CDR3 spans 14 residues. With 4 bases removed from V and 3 bases from J, the gap between germline ends came to 13 bases. Germline V gives CDR1 SGHTA, CDR2 FQGTGA.

The genes are TRBV28 and TRBJ2-7; a possible D gene is TRBD1 (5 bases). The CDR3 is 12 residues long. CDR1 and CDR2 from the germline V gene are MDHEN and SYDVKM. Between the trimmed V and J ends, which lost 6 bases and 6 bases, there was a span of 12 bases. In DNA, the CDR3 is TGTGCCAGCAGCCAGGGTCTCGGCGAGCAGTACTTC. This codes for CASSQGLGEQYF.

V usage is TRBV30 and J usage is TRBJ1-3, with D maybe TRBD1 (5 bases). The ends were cut back, 0 bases at V and 4 bases at J, with 7 bases in the middle. CDR3 length equals 13 residues. Germline V gives CDR1 GTSNPN, CDR2 SVGIG (reference sequence). The CDR3 sequence: CAWSVTGGNTIYF. CDR3 nucleotides: TGTGCCTGGAGTGTCACAGGAGGAAACACCATATATTTT. The full variable domain, rest sourced from reference TRBV30 and TRBJ1-3, is SQTIHQWPATLVQPVGSPLSLECTVEGTSNPNLYWYRQAAGRGLQLLFYSVGIGQISSEVPQNLSASRPQDRQFILSSKKLLLSDSGFYLCAWSVTGGNTIYFGEGSWLTVV.

This clone was seen just once. This chain joins TRBV7-3 and TRBJ2-3, with 7 positions matching TRBD2. With 4 bases clipped from V and 0 bases from J, the junction kept 1 base outside the gene matches. The CDR3 loop spans 14 amino acids. Germline V gene lookup returns CDR1 SGHTA and CDR2 FQGTGA. The CDR3 bases are TGTGCCAGCAGCTCGGGACTAAGCACAGATACGCAGTATTTT. Its translation: CASSSGLSTDTQYF.

The chain links TRBV27 to TRBJ2-4; D is ambiguous. Germline loops: CDR1 MNHEY, CDR2 SMNVEV (reference sequence). V lost 8 bases, J lost 1 base, and 12 bases lay in between. The CDR3 is 14 residues long. The CDR3 DNA is TGTGCCAGCGGACCGTATACGGCCAAAAACATTCAGTACTTC. It translates to CASGPYTAKNIQYF.

The gene calls are TRBV18 and TRBJ2-7; 11 bases are shared with TRBD2. J lost 3 bases, V lost 6 bases, and 4 bases had no gene match. The germline V gene has CDR1 KGHSH and CDR2 LQKENI. The CDR3 consists of 14 residues. CDR3 DNA: TGTGCCAGCTCGGCCGGGACTAGCGGCTACGAGCAGTACTTC. Its translation is CASSAGTSGYEQYF.

This chain links TRBV4-1 with TRBJ1-5; possible D gene TRBD1, 5 bases. Deletions cut 0 bases from V and 4 bases from J, with 13 bases between. The germline CDR1 and CDR2 sequences are MGHRA and YSYEKL. The CDR3 sequence is 16 residues long. The CDR3 DNA follows: TGCGCCAGCAGCCAAGATTCGACAGTAGCAAATCAGCCCCAGCATTTT. It specifies CASSQDSTVANQPQHF.

This clone was detected once. This sequence joins TRBV7-8 and TRBJ1-5, with D possibly TRBD1 on 5 matching bases. CDR3 length: 18 residues. V lost 1 base and J 4 bases, leaving 20 bases between the germline ends. CDR1 and CDR2 (germline): SGHVS, FQNEAQ. CDR3: CASSLGEFAGVVNQPQHF. The CDR3 DNA follows: TGTGCCAGCAGCTTAGGGGAATTTGCGGGGGTCGTAAATCAGCCCCAGCATTTT.

The chain is built from TRBV29-1 and TRBJ1-2; 10 bases match TRBD1. Germline CDR1 reads SQVTM; CDR2 reads ANQGSEA. V was clipped by 7 bases and J by 2 bases; unmatched bases: 4. The CDR3 has 13 residues. CDR3 residues: CSAADRGNYGYTF. CDR3 DNA sequence: TGCAGCGCCGCGGACAGGGGGAACTATGGCTACACCTTC.

This chain joins TRBV11-3 and TRBJ1-4, with 8 bases identical to TRBD1. Germline V gene data show CDR1 as SGHNT and CDR2 as YENEEA. Germline trimming cut 5 bases from V and 6 bases from J; bases unmatched to any gene: 5. There are 14 residues in the CDR3. The CDR3 protein is CASSTRGLDEKLFF. CDR3 bases: TGTGCCAGCAGCACCAGGGGGCTTGATGAAAAACTGTTTTTT.

V gene TRBV5-1 combines with J gene TRBJ2-3; 10 bases align to TRBD1. V lost 4 bases to trimming and J lost 4 bases; unmatched junction nucleotides: 6. This CDR3 has 15 amino acids. Germline CDR1 SGHRS, CDR2 YFSETQ. The CDR3: CASSLWTGGADTQYF. The DNA for the CDR3 is TGCGCCAGCAGCCTTTGGACAGGGGGAGCAGATACGCAGTATTTT.

The chain joins TRBV9 to TRBJ2-7, with 13 bases aligning to TRBD2. Looked up from germline, CDR1 is SGDLS and CDR2 is YYNGEE. The CDR3 is 14 amino acids. With 4 bases clipped from V and 5 bases from J, the junction kept 3 bases outside the gene matches. The CDR3 region is CASSRTSGSNEQYF. DNA for the CDR3: TGTGCCAGCAGCCGGACTAGCGGGAGCAACGAGCAGTACTTC. Looking up the rest from reference TRBV9 and TRBJ2-7 gives the full variable domain: DSGVTQTPKHLITATGQRVTLRCSPRSGDLSVYWYQQSLDQGLQFLIQYYNGEERAKGNILERFSAQQFPDLHSELNLSSLELGDSALYFCASSRTSGSNEQYFGPGTRLTVT.

The chain is built from TRBV5-6 and TRBJ2-3; 9 bases fit TRBD2. J was trimmed by 1 base and V by 6 bases; bases with no gene match: 3. Germline V lookup: CDR1 SGHDT, CDR2 YYEEEE. The CDR3 runs to 14 residues. The CDR3 nucleotides read TGTGCCAGCACCTTAGCGGGGGGCACAGATACGCAGTATTTT. The encoded protein is CASTLAGGTDTQYF.

This clone has only one observation. The V and J genes are TRBV13 and TRBJ2-2; D is perhaps TRBD2 (6 bases). V was cut by 4 bases and J by 2 bases, with 8 bases left in between. This CDR3 has 14 residues. Per the germline V gene, CDR1 is PRHDT and CDR2 is FYEKMQ (reference sequence). Written as DNA, the CDR3 is TGTGCCAGCAGCTCGGGGGTAAACACCGGGGAGCTGTTTTTT. Amino acids: CASSSGVNTGELFF.

The J gene is TRBJ2-7, the V gene TRBV28; TRBD2 aligns across 12 bases. Per the germline V gene, CDR1 is MDHEN and CDR2 is SYDVKM. The CDR3 covers 14 residues. V gave up 7 bases and J gave up 5 bases; unmatched junction bases: 6. The CDR3 sequence is CASTATSGSDEQYF. The CDR3 nucleotides are TGTGCCAGCACCGCGACTAGCGGGAGCGACGAGCAGTACTTC. The whole variable domain, remainder taken from reference TRBV28 and TRBJ2-7, is DVKVTQSSRYLVKRTGEKVFLECVQDMDHENMFWYRQDPGLGLRLIYFSYDVKMKEKGDIPEGYSVSREKKERFSLILESASTNQTSMYLCASTATSGSDEQYFGPGTRLTVT.

This chain connects TRBV21-1 to TRBJ1-5; the table's TRBD1 call for D was not verified on the DNA. TRBV21-1 is classified as a pseudogene. The CDR3 covers 17 residues. Here the CDR3 DNA reads TGTGCCAGCAGCAAAGGAGACAGGGTGCGAATAGATCAGCCCCAGCATTTT. It translates to CASSKGDRVRIDQPQHF.

The rearrangement links TRBV30 to TRBJ2-7; the D gene is possibly TRBD2 (5 bases). Looked up from germline, CDR1 is GTSNPN and CDR2 is SVGIG (reference sequence). CDR3 length: 13 amino acids. V lost 3 bases, J lost 5 bases, and 14 bases lay in between. The CDR3 DNA is TGTGCCTGGAGGAAACGGGAAAGCCACGAGCAGTACTTC. It translates to CAWRKRESHEQYF.

This clone was detected once. This chain connects TRBV5-8 to TRBJ1-5; D gene ambiguous. Germline V CDR1 and CDR2: SGHTS, YDEGEE. The CDR3 loop spans 16 amino acids. V shed 2 bases and J shed 6 bases, with 18 bases lying between them. Written as DNA, the CDR3 is TGTGCCAGCAGCTTAGAGTGGGCCTGGAGAGGTCAGCCCCAGCATTTT. It translates to CASSLEWAWRGQPQHF.

This chain connects TRBV7-9 to TRBJ1-4; no definite D call. Trimming cost V 5 bases and J 4 bases, with 23 bases left between them. CDR3 length: 18 amino acids. Germline CDR1 reads SEHNR; CDR2 reads FQNEAQ (reference sequence). The CDR3 nucleotides are TGTGCCAGCAGCCGCCCAACCGGGGTCCCCGAGCGTAATGAAAAACTGTTTTTT. Residues: CASSRPTGVPERNEKLFF.

This clone was seen once. This chain uses TRBV25-1 with TRBJ2-5; D remains ambiguous. Germline values: CDR1 MGHDK, CDR2 SYGVNS. The CDR3 totals 11 residues. V lost 7 bases to trimming and J lost 5 bases, with 8 bases between them. The CDR3 sequence: CASTHGETQYF. CDR3 in DNA: TGTGCCAGCACGCATGGGGAGACCCAGTACTTC.

The rearrangement links TRBV5-6 to TRBJ2-3, with D unclear. Germline loops: CDR1 SGHDT, CDR2 YYEEEE. The CDR3 spans 16 residues. Trimming left V 0 bases short and J 1 base short, with 12 bases between. CDR3 DNA sequence: TGTGCCAGCAGCTTGGCTCGCGGTGGAGGCACAGATACGCAGTATTTT. The encoded protein is CASSLARGGGTDTQYF.

This chain links TRBV27 with TRBJ2-5, with TRBD1 matching over 7 bases. The CDR3 has 14 amino acids. Germline CDR1 MNHEY, CDR2 SMNVEV (reference sequence). Trimming cost V 6 bases and J 5 bases; bases outside gene matches: 9. The CDR3: CASRQGSWVETQYF. The CDR3 DNA reads TGTGCCAGCAGACAGGGGTCGTGGGTGGAGACCCAGTACTTC.

As for this clone: Other DNA sequences within the sample encode an identical CDR3. The chain recombines TRBV27 with TRBJ1-5; no definite D call. The germline V gene has CDR1 MNHEY and CDR2 SMNVEV (reference sequence). The germline V and J ends were trimmed by 3 bases and 4 bases, with 4 bases remaining between them. The CDR3 has 12 amino acids. The CDR3 sequence is CASSFPNQPQHF. The DNA of the CDR3 is TGTGCCAGCAGTTTTCCTAATCAGCCCCAGCATTTT.

The J gene is TRBJ2-5, the V gene TRBV2; a possible D gene is TRBD1 (5 bases). The V end lost 3 bases, the J end lost 2 bases, and 10 bases lay between the germline ends. Per the germline V gene, CDR1 is SNHLY and CDR2 is FYNNEI. CDR3 length: 14 residues. The CDR3 loop is CASSDVGEQETQYF. The CDR3 DNA reads TGTGCCAGCAGTGATGTAGGGGAACAAGAGACCCAGTACTTC.

The chain carries TRBV11-3 and TRBJ2-1; 8 bases are shared with TRBD2. This CDR3 has 17 amino acids. V trimming: 4 bases; J trimming: 3 bases; junction bases outside the gene matches: 11. Germline lookup yields CDR1 SGHNT and CDR2 YENEEA. CDR3: CASSSRAGAFDYNEQFF. In DNA form, the CDR3 reads TGTGCCAGCAGCTCCCGAGCGGGAGCTTTCGACTACAATGAGCAGTTCTTC.